The source of this TCR beta chain is a study of blood T cell repertoires in COVID-19. This clone was observed once. Sequencing was performed with immunoSEQ multiplex PCR; in TCRdb, only in-frame clones are kept and a portion is missing. The sample consists of some 40,000 clones, around four fifths of them appearing once. J gave up 5 bases and V 5 bases, and 11 bases lay outside the gene matches. CDR3 length: 15 residues. Germline V lookup: CDR1 SGHDT, CDR2 YYEEEE. The rearrangement uses TRBV5-6 and TRBJ2-7; TRBD2 aligns across 9 bases. The receptor was isolated from a man between 45 and 60 years old with active or convalescent COVID-19. Sequenced: peripheral blood. The CDR3 DNA follows: TGTGCCAGCAGGGCTCTGACTAGCGGTGGGAACGAGCAGTACTTC. This gives the protein CASRALTSGGNEQYF.